This entry is about one T cell receptor beta chain. Its antigen is not identified. The data derive from a study of T cell repertoires in cytomegalovirus infection. Study details: HLA-B-restricted CMV epitopes that are well studied, plus recently identified HLA-C-restricted ones, were used by the study.

CDR1 is DFQATT and CDR2 is SNEGSKA in the germline V gene (reference sequence). J lost 6 bases, V lost 0 bases, and 7 bases had no gene match. The CDR3 is made up of 14 amino acids. TCRdb fed the reads into MiXCR, producing one record per CDR3 protein. The sample lists roughly 220,000 distinct CDR3 sequences, 35% to 45% occurring once. Sample: CD8+ T cells from cultured PBMCs, taken from culture after CMV antigen stimulation. This sequence was found in a human donor in good health (CMV status not recorded). Some clones in this sample may be carry-over from other donors' samples. The chain has TRBV20-1 and TRBJ1-2; 7 bases map to TRBD1. This CDR3 is CSARDRQGLDGYTF. CDR3 sequence (DNA): TGCAGTGCTAGAGATCGACAGGGACTAGATGGCTACACCTTC.